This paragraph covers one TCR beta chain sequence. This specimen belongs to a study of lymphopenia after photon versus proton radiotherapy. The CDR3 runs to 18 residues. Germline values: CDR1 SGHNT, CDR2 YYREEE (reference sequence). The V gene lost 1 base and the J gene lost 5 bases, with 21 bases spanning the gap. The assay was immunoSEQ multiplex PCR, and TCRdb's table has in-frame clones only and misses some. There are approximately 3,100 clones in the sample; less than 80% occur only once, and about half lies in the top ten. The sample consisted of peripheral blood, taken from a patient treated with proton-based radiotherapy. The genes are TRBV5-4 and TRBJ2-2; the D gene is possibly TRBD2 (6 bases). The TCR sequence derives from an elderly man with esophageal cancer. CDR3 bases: TGTGCCAGCAGCTTGTTCGGTCGGAGGGGCTCTTTAACCGGGGAGCTGTTTTTT. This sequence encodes CASSLFGRRGSLTGELFF.